The 28 T cell receptor beta chains presented below share a single source sample, sequenced in a study of radiotherapy plus CTLA-4 blockade in lung cancer. Repertoires were generated with immunoSEQ multiplex PCR, while TCRdb's copy carries only in-frame clones and drops some. The table records some 66,000 clones, approximately 83% of them present only once. The source was peripheral blood, collected from a patient treated with radiotherapy plus ipilimumab. All receptors derive from a human donor with non-small cell lung cancer who had a partial response to radiotherapy plus ipilimumab.

The rearrangement links TRBV18 to TRBJ2-3; 7 positions agree with TRBD1. The germline V gene encodes CDR1 KGHSH and CDR2 LQKENI. V lost 0 bases and J lost 3; bases outside the gene matches: 6. The CDR3 has 16 amino acids. In nucleotides, the CDR3 is TGTGCCAGCTCACCACCGAACAGGGGTGGTACAGATACGCAGTATTTT. Its translation is CASSPPNRGGTDTQYF.

The V gene is TRBV2, the J gene TRBJ1-4, with unresolved D. The CDR3 runs 15 residues. CDR1 and CDR2 from the germline V gene are SNHLY and FYNNEI. Trimming removed 3 bases from V and 8 bases from J, with 16 bases in between. CDR3 nucleotide sequence: TGTGCCAGCAGTGACGGTCGGGCGGGGAAGGAAAAACTGTTTTTT. Translated, it gives CASSDGRAGKEKLFF. Full variable domain (remainder filled in from reference TRBV2 and TRBJ1-4): EPEVTQTPSHQVTQMGQEVILRCVPISNHLYFYWYRQILGQKVEFLVSFYNNEISEKSEIFDDQFSVERPDGSNFTLKIRSTKLEDSAMYFCASSDGRAGKEKLFFGSGTQLSVL.

The chain recombines TRBV28 with TRBJ2-1; the D gene is possibly TRBD1 (5 bases). Germline loops: CDR1 MDHEN, CDR2 SYDVKM. Trimming took off 1 base at V and 8 bases at J, with 15 bases between the two ends. The CDR3 is 15 residues long. The CDR3 region is CASSLSPGKGDEQFF. CDR3 nucleotides: TGTGCCAGCAGTTTATCGCCAGGGAAAGGGGATGAGCAGTTCTTC.

The rearrangement uses TRBV7-8 and TRBJ1-3; D is unclear. Germline CDR1 reads SGHVS; CDR2 reads FQNEAQ. V was shortened by 2 bases and J by 4 bases, with 15 bases between the two germline ends. This CDR3 has 16 residues. The CDR3 loop is CASSLIFGSGGNTIYF. As DNA, the CDR3 is TGTGCCAGCAGCTTAATTTTTGGGTCCGGGGGAAACACCATATATTTT.

The chain recombines TRBV27 with TRBJ2-2, with D tentatively TRBD1 (6 bases). Germline assignment: CDR1 MNHEY and CDR2 SMNVEV (reference sequence). The V gene lost 2 bases and the J gene lost 6 bases, with 7 bases spanning the gap. The length of the CDR3 is 13 residues. CDR3 protein: CASSLRGSGELFF. The CDR3 region has the DNA TGTGCCAGCAGTTTAAGGGGGTCCGGGGAGCTGTTTTTT.

The chain recombines TRBV19 with TRBJ2-1; 15 bases fit TRBD2. Germline V lookup: CDR1 LNHDA, CDR2 SQIVND (reference sequence). This CDR3 contains 16 residues. Trimming at V came to 3 bases and at J to 8 bases, leaving 5 bases not matched to a gene. This CDR3 reads CASSIPGLAGGYEQFF. In DNA, the CDR3 is TGTGCCAGTAGTATCCCGGGACTAGCGGGAGGATATGAGCAGTTCTTC.

CDR3 coding DNA: TGTGCCATTTTGGACAGGGGGAACACCGGGGAGCTGTTTTTT. This gives the protein CAILDRGNTGELFF. The chain uses TRBV19 and TRBJ2-2; 9 nucleotides match TRBD1. Germline V gene sequence: CDR1 LNHDA, CDR2 SQIVND (reference sequence). This CDR3 comprises 14 residues. With 10 bases clipped from V and 1 base from J, the junction kept 4 bases outside the gene matches.

The rearrangement uses TRBV29-1 and TRBJ2-7; TRBD2 agrees at 9 bases. The V gene end was trimmed by 1 base and the J gene end by 2 bases; junction bases not matched to a gene: 9. The germline gives CDR1 SQVTM, CDR2 ANQGSEA. This CDR3 has 16 residues. The CDR3 DNA follows: TGCAGCGTTGAAGTGGGGATAGCGGGAGCGGCCTACGAGCAGTACTTC. Translation gives CSVEVGIAGAAYEQYF.

The rearrangement joins TRBV6-1 to TRBJ1-5; D might be TRBD1 (5 bases). The germline gives CDR1 MNHNS, CDR2 SASEGT. V lost 8 bases and J lost 5, with 13 bases in between. There are 13 residues in the CDR3. The CDR3 DNA follows: TGTGCCAGCGATTCAGGGATGTATCAGCCCCAGCATTTT. It encodes CASDSGMYQPQHF.

The V and J genes are TRBV28 and TRBJ1-2; TRBD1 matches 8 bases. The CDR3 contains 13 residues. V lost 5 bases and J lost 6; bases outside the gene matches: 5. Germline loops: CDR1 MDHEN, CDR2 SYDVKM. The chain's CDR3 is CASSAPDRDGYTF. The CDR3 DNA follows: TGTGCCAGCAGTGCACCGGACAGGGATGGCTACACCTTC.

The V call is TRBV28, the J call TRBJ2-7, with D tentatively TRBD1 (5 bases). Germline V lookup: CDR1 MDHEN, CDR2 SYDVKM. V lost 3 bases to trimming and J lost 11 bases, with 11 bases between them. The CDR3 contains 11 residues. The CDR3 here is CASSFQGWEYF. The CDR3 DNA follows: TGTGCCAGCAGTTTTCAGGGCTGGGAGTACTTC.

This chain uses TRBV19 with TRBJ1-4; D unclear. CDR3 length: 16 amino acids. Trimming stripped 8 bases from V and 0 bases from J, with 16 bases between. Germline CDR1 is LNHDA and CDR2 is SQIVND (reference sequence). Here the CDR3 DNA reads TGTGCCAGTCAGATGACACGCCCGACAACTAATGAAAAACTGTTTTTT. Its protein is CASQMTRPTTNEKLFF.

The rearrangement links TRBV15 to TRBJ1-5; TRBD1 aligns across 7 bases. Germline V gene data show CDR1 as LNHNV and CDR2 as YYDKDF (reference sequence). J gave up 0 bases and V 3 bases, and 11 bases lay outside the gene matches. This CDR3 region has 18 residues. The CDR3 reads CATSRGAGRGPSNQPQHF. Written as DNA, the CDR3 is TGTGCCACCAGCAGGGGGGCCGGGAGGGGGCCTAGCAATCAGCCCCAGCATTTT.

In DNA, the CDR3 is TGTGCCAGCCGGTCCGTCCGGGATTCCTTTTATGGCTACACCTTC. It yields the protein CASRSVRDSFYGYTF. V usage is TRBV18 and J usage is TRBJ1-2; D call uncertain. Germline CDR1 KGHSH, CDR2 LQKENI. The CDR3 spans 15 residues. V was shortened by 8 bases and J by 5 bases, with 21 bases between the two germline ends. Looking up the rest from reference TRBV18 and TRBJ1-2 gives the full variable domain: NAGVMQNPRHLVRRRGQEARLRCSPMKGHSHVYWYRQLPEEGLKFMVYLQKENIIDESGMPKERFSAEFPKEGPSILRIQQVVRGDSAAYFCASRSVRDSFYGYTFGSGTRLTVV.

V is TRBV18 and J is TRBJ1-1, with 7 positions matching TRBD1. The V gene's germline CDR1 is KGHSH and CDR2 LQKENI. The CDR3 runs 14 residues. The trim removed 6 bases at V and 3 bases at J, leaving 7 bases unmatched. The CDR3 loop is CASSQTGKDTEAFF. DNA for the CDR3: TGTGCCAGCTCGCAGACAGGGAAGGACACTGAAGCTTTCTTT.

V usage is TRBV19 and J usage is TRBJ1-2; weak D call: TRBD1 (5 bases). The germline V gene encodes CDR1 LNHDA and CDR2 SQIVND (reference sequence). V was pared by 4 bases and J by 3 bases, with 12 bases between. The length of the CDR3 is 14 residues. This CDR3 reads CASSTQGRDYGYTF. CDR3 nucleotide sequence: TGTGCCAGTAGTACCCAGGGCAGGGACTATGGCTACACCTTC. Based on the CDR3 plus reference TRBV19 and TRBJ1-2, the full variable domain is DGGITQSPKYLFRKEGQNVTLSCEQNLNHDAMYWYRQDPGQGLRLIYYSQIVNDFQKGDIAEGYSVSREKKESFPLTVTSAQKNPTAFYLCASSTQGRDYGYTFGSGTRLTVV.

The chain uses TRBV12-2 and TRBJ2-1; the table's D call, TRBD2, was not checked against the DNA. TRBV12-2 is classified as a pseudogene. The CDR3 covers 13 residues. In DNA, the CDR3 is TGTGCAAGTAGTAGGGAGCGGTCAGGAGAGCAGTTCTTC. Translating gives CASSRERSGEQFF.

V is TRBV6-1 and J is TRBJ2-5, with 8 nucleotides matching TRBD2. This CDR3 has 15 amino acids. Trimming cost V 4 bases and J 5 bases; bases outside gene matches: 9. Germline V gene lookup returns CDR1 MNHNS and CDR2 SASEGT. In DNA form, the CDR3 reads TGTGCCAGCAGTGTCCGGACTAGCCCGGGGGAGACCCAGTACTTC. The encoded protein is CASSVRTSPGETQYF.

This clone came up a few times. The chain uses TRBV7-2 and TRBJ1-4; TRBD1 might be the D (6 bases). The CDR3 has 15 residues. V was trimmed by 5 bases and J by 8 bases, leaving 18 bases between them. Germline-derived CDR1 and CDR2 are SGHTA and FQGNSA. The CDR3 DNA reads TGTGCCAGCAGCCCGGAACAGGGTTCGGGGGAAAAACTGTTTTTT. Its translation: CASSPEQGSGEKLFF.

The chain employs TRBV2 and TRBJ2-7; D uncertain. Germline loops: CDR1 SNHLY, CDR2 FYNNEI. Trimming stripped 1 base from V and 8 bases from J, with 18 bases between. This CDR3 comprises 15 residues. CDR3 coding DNA: TGTGCCAGCAGTGAAGGGGCTGGCGCCCCGCCCAAGCAGTACTTC. It specifies CASSEGAGAPPKQYF. Drawing the rest from reference TRBV2 and TRBJ2-7, the complete variable domain is EPEVTQTPSHQVTQMGQEVILRCVPISNHLYFYWYRQILGQKVEFLVSFYNNEISEKSEIFDDQFSVERPDGSNFTLKIRSTKLEDSAMYFCASSEGAGAPPKQYFGPGTRLTVT.

This chain uses TRBV5-4 with TRBJ2-5; possibly TRBD1 for D (6 bases). The V and J ends lost 4 bases and 4 bases respectively, with 20 bases between them. CDR1 is SGHNT, CDR2 YYREEE, per germline (reference sequence). The CDR3 length is 16 residues. The CDR3 region has the DNA TGTGCCAGCAGCCCTAAACAGGGTGCTGTTCCAGAGACCCAGTACTTC. This encodes CASSPKQGAVPETQYF.

There are a few counts of this clone. The rearrangement uses TRBV6-1 and TRBJ1-3; unclear D gene. V was clipped by 0 bases and J by 4 bases, with 4 bases between them. The CDR3 has 13 residues. CDR1 is MNHNS and CDR2 is SASEGT in the germline V gene. The CDR3: CASSEAGGNTIYF. The CDR3 DNA reads TGTGCCAGCAGTGAAGCTGGCGGAAACACCATATATTTT.

The rearrangement uses TRBV27 and TRBJ2-7, with 11 bases that match TRBD1. Looked up from germline, CDR1 is MNHEY and CDR2 is SMNVEV (reference sequence). This CDR3 is built from 14 residues. J gave up 9 bases and V 5 bases, and 9 bases lay outside the gene matches. The CDR3 DNA is TGTGCCAGCAGTGCCCGGGACAGGGGGTTAAGGCAGTACTTC. Translation: CASSARDRGLRQYF.

The chain has TRBV30 and TRBJ1-2, with 8 positions matching TRBD1. Germline CDR1 reads GTSNPN; CDR2 reads SVGIG (reference sequence). The CDR3 runs to 13 residues. The J segment lost 6 bases and the V segment lost 1 base, leaving 4 bases of the junction unmatched. The CDR3 reads CAWSGGDRHGYTF. Here the CDR3 DNA reads TGTGCCTGGAGTGGGGGGGACAGGCATGGCTACACCTTC.

The V gene is TRBV5-1, the J gene TRBJ1-1; 8 bases map to TRBD1. CDR3 length equals 17 residues. V trimming: 4 bases; J trimming: 0 bases; junction bases outside the gene matches: 11. CDR1 SGHRS and CDR2 YFSETQ come from the germline V gene. CDR3: CASSRTGNQHLNTEAFF. CDR3 DNA sequence: TGCGCCAGCAGCCGGACAGGGAACCAACACTTGAACACTGAAGCTTTCTTT.

The chain couples TRBV14 to TRBJ2-2; D not certain. This CDR3 has 17 amino acids. The germline V gene has CDR1 SGHDN and CDR2 FVKESK. The V end was cut by 2 bases, the J end by 0 bases, with 13 bases between. In DNA form, the CDR3 reads TGTGCCAGCAGCCAAACACATCGACTCTCGAACACCGGGGAGCTGTTTTTT. Encoded protein: CASSQTHRLSNTGELFF.

The V call is TRBV6-1, the J call TRBJ2-5, with unresolved D. The closer fit of TRBJ2-7 to the DNA end suggests the J call may be wrong. Germline values: CDR1 MNHNS, CDR2 SASEGT. The CDR3 spans 15 residues. The CDR3 region is CASSEALAAYYEQYF. As DNA, the CDR3 is TGTGCCAGCAGTGAAGCGCTGGCCGCCTACTACGAGCAGTACTTC.

V is TRBV4-2 and J is TRBJ1-5; 9 positions agree with TRBD1. This CDR3 has 14 residues. J lost 8 bases, V lost 3 bases, and 5 bases had no gene match. Germline CDR1 reads LGHNA; CDR2 reads YNFKEQ. CDR3 residues: CASSHGQGSEPQHF. The CDR3 bases are TGTGCCAGCAGCCACGGACAGGGGAGCGAGCCCCAGCATTTT.